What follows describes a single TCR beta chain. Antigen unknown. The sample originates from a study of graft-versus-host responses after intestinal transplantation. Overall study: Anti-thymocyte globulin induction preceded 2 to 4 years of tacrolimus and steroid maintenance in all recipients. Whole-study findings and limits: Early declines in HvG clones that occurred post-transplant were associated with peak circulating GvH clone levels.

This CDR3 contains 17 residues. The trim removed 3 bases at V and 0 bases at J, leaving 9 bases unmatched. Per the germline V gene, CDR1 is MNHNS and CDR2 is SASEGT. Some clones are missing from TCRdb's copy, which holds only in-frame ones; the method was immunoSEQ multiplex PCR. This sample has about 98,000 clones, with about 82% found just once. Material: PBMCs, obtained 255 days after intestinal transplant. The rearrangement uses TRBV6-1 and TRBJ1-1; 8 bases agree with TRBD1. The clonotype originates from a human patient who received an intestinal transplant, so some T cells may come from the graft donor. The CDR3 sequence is CASSDRQGALMNTEAFF. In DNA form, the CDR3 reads TGTGCCAGCAGTGACCGCCAGGGGGCCCTCATGAACACTGAAGCTTTCTTT.